This TCR beta chain was profiled in a study of blood T cells in healthy people across ages. Combining a sample-barcoded 5' primer with a J-beta primer mix, a second PCR ran for roughly 7 to 12 cycles. TCRdb used MiXCR to reprocess the 5' RACE reads, holding one entry per CDR3 protein. The sample yields about a million distinct CDR3 sequences, just over 50% seen once. The CDR3 loop spans 14 amino acids. The ends were cut back, 5 bases at V and 4 bases at J, with 14 bases in the middle. Germline loops: CDR1 MNHEY, CDR2 SVGAGI. The sequence derives from a woman aged 55-70 years in good health. Sequenced input: blood. V gene TRBV6-5 combines with J gene TRBJ2-5; possibly TRBD2 for D (5 bases). DNA of the CDR3: TGTGCCAGCAGTCACGGCCTGGGGAGAGAGACCCAGTACTTC. Translation: CASSHGLGRETQYF.